Presented here are 29 T cell receptor beta chains from one specimen sequenced in a study of glioma-infiltrating T cells. The iRepertoire nested amplicon-rescue multiplex PCR amplified TCR alpha and beta CDR3s from RNA. MiXCR, applied by TCRdb to the multiplex PCR reads, yields one record per CDR3 protein. The sample has about 180,000 distinct CDR3 sequences, about 40% seen once. Sequenced sample: glioma tissue, nonneoplastic brain tissue, or PBMCs (not recorded which). All receptors come from a human donor with low-grade glioma or glioblastoma, undergoing nonglioma brain surgery, or in good health (not recorded which).

The V gene is TRBV5-1, the J gene TRBJ2-3, with 12 bases fitting TRBD2. This CDR3 is 16 amino acids long. Germline V CDR1 and CDR2: SGHRS, YFSETQ. After removal of 4 bases from V and 3 bases from J, the junction contained 6 bases not matched to a gene. CDR3 sequence (DNA): TGCGCCAGCAGCACAACTAGCGGGAGGCCGACAGATACGCAGTATTTT. Encoded protein: CASSTTSGRPTDTQYF.

Details on this clonotype: A much larger clone lies one base from this, so it may be a read error. The CDR3 DNA reads TGTGCCAGCAGCTCTGGGGTGTCCTACAATGAGCAGTTCTTC. Its protein product is CASSSGVSYNEQFF. The genes are TRBV7-6 and TRBJ2-1; D remains unclear. This CDR3 is built from 14 residues. Germline loops: CDR1 SGHVS, CDR2 FNYEAQ. V lost 4 bases and J lost 1, with 8 bases in between.

This clonotype showed up many times. This chain uses TRBV2 with TRBJ2-3; a weak D match, TRBD2 (6 bases). V was trimmed by 7 bases and J by 2 bases, leaving 16 bases between them. CDR1 is SNHLY and CDR2 is FYNNEI in the germline V gene. This CDR3 spans 15 amino acids. CDR3 nucleotide sequence: TGTGCCAGCACCGCAACGCGGGGACTCACAGATACGCAGTATTTT. Encoded protein: CASTATRGLTDTQYF.

The rearrangement links TRBV10-1 to TRBJ2-5, with D maybe TRBD1 (6 bases). CDR1 is WNHNN, CDR2 SYGVQD, per germline (reference sequence). The CDR3 loop spans 14 amino acids. V was pared by 6 bases and J by 3 bases, with 14 bases between. The CDR3 is CASRVGWTEETQYF. In DNA form, the CDR3 reads TGCGCCAGCAGAGTGGGGTGGACAGAAGAGACCCAGTACTTC.

Comments on this clonotype: A much larger clonotype is one base distant, so this may be a read error. The V gene is TRBV7-9, the J gene TRBJ1-1, with a weak D call TRBD1 (6 bases). This CDR3 contains 14 residues. CDR1 SEHNR and CDR2 FQNEAQ come from the germline V gene (reference sequence). The CDR3 DNA follows: TGTGCCAGCAGCCTACAGGGATCAAACACTAAAGCTTTCTTT. It encodes CASSLQGSNTKAFF. The full variable domain, completed using reference TRBV7-9 and TRBJ1-1, is DTGVSQNPRHKITKRGQNVTFRCDPISEHNRLYWYRQTLGQGPEFLTYFQNEAQLEKSRLLSDRFSAERPKGSFSTLEIQRTEQGDSAMYLCASSLQGSNTKAFFGQGTRLTVV.

The rearrangement links TRBV12-5 to TRBJ2-5, with a tentative D call TRBD1 (5 bases). This CDR3 is built from 12 residues. V was trimmed by 6 bases and J by 4 bases, leaving 9 bases between them. Per the germline V gene, CDR1 is LGHNT and CDR2 is FRNRAP. CDR3 DNA sequence: TGTGCTAGTGGCGACAGCACAGAGACCCAGTACTTC. Encoded protein: CASGDSTETQYF.

This clonotype has only a few counts. With a much larger clone just one base away, this may be a read error. DNA for the CDR3: TGTGCCAGCAGTTCCGAAATTAGCGTAATACAGTTCTTC. This sequence encodes CASSSEISVIQFF. The J gene is TRBJ2-1, the V gene TRBV6-1; D may be TRBD2 (5 bases). Germline V lookup: CDR1 MNHNS, CDR2 SASEGT. The ends were cut back, 5 bases at V and 13 bases at J, with 18 bases in the middle. The CDR3 contains 13 residues.

This clonotype turned up a few times. The CDR3 bases are TGCGCCAGCAGCTTGGAGGAGGGAAGCACAGATACGCAGTATTTT. Translation gives CASSLEEGSTDTQYF. The chain recombines TRBV5-1 with TRBJ2-3, with D possibly being TRBD2 (6 bases). V lost 0 bases and J lost 0, with 8 bases in between. This CDR3 is 15 amino acids long. Per germline, CDR1 SGHRS and CDR2 YFSETQ.

Notes on this clonotype: Since a much larger clone is just one base distant, this may be a read error. The chain links TRBV12-3 or TRBV12-4 to TRBJ1-2, with 7 bases that match TRBD1. This CDR3 has 13 amino acids. Trimming cost V 3 bases and J 6 bases; bases outside gene matches: 4. For the CDR3, the DNA is TGTGCCAGCAGTTTTGGACAGGACGATGGCTACACCTTC. Encoded protein: CASSFGQDDGYTF.

The chain joins TRBV6-1 to TRBJ2-1; 8 bases agree with TRBD2. Germline V CDR1 and CDR2: MNHNS, SASEGT. V was pared by 6 bases and J by 7 bases, with 8 bases of the junction left unmatched. CDR3 size: 14 residues. The CDR3 sequence is CASSPMTSENEQFF. The CDR3 DNA reads TGTGCCAGCAGCCCGATGACTAGCGAGAATGAGCAGTTCTTC.

Comment on this clonotype: A much larger clone sits a single nucleotide away, making a read error possible. CDR3 protein: CSALMRGGPFYEQFF. Written as DNA, the CDR3 is TGCAGTGCTCTCATGCGGGGAGGGCCTTTCTACGAGCAGTTCTTC. The chain combines TRBV20-1 with TRBJ2-1, with TRBD2 identical over 7 bases. Germline CDR1 is DFQATT and CDR2 is SNEGSKA (reference sequence). With 5 bases clipped from V and 10 bases from J, the junction kept 17 bases outside the gene matches. This CDR3 is built from 15 residues.

In this sample, this clonotype turned up many times. V and J are TRBV6-1 and TRBJ2-1; 8 positions agree with TRBD2. The CDR3 spans 16 residues. The germline gives CDR1 MNHNS, CDR2 SASEGT. J was trimmed by 0 bases and V by 5 bases; bases with no gene match: 6. The CDR3 DNA reads TGTGCCAGCAGTTCAACCAGCGGGAGCTCCTACAATGAGCAGTTCTTC. Encoded protein: CASSSTSGSSYNEQFF.

Regarding this clonotype: A much more abundant neighbour one base away suggests this may be a read error. The chain links TRBV20-1 to TRBJ2-5; D gene unclear. Germline V CDR1 and CDR2: DFQATT, SNEGSKA (reference sequence). The CDR3 extends over 16 amino acids. Trimming left V 6 bases short and J 0 bases short, with 20 bases between. CDR3: CSAALTLAAYQETQYF. Written as DNA, the CDR3 is TGCAGTGCCGCTTTAACCCTCGCGGCCTACCAAGAGACCCAGTACTTC.

The chain links TRBV20-1 to TRBJ2-3; 8 bases are a match to TRBD2. The CDR3 has 13 residues. Germline V lookup: CDR1 DFQATT, CDR2 SNEGSKA (reference sequence). In DNA form, the CDR3 reads TGCAGAGAGCGGGGGCAAAGCACAGATACGCAGTATTTT. It encodes CRERGQSTDTQYF.

This clonotype was observed many times. The chain joins TRBV20-1 to TRBJ1-5; 7 bases are shared with TRBD1. After removal of 1 base from V and 7 bases from J, the junction contained 10 bases not matched to a gene. This CDR3 contains 15 residues. CDR1 and CDR2 (germline): DFQATT, SNEGSKA (reference sequence). The DNA for the CDR3 is TGCAGTGCTAGAGTTCTAGACAGGGTCGGGCAGCCCCAGCATTTT. Amino acids: CSARVLDRVGQPQHF.

As for this clonotype: One end of the junction is discordant with germline, which a read error may explain. This chain links TRBV18 with TRBJ2-3; D is perhaps TRBD1 (6 bases). The germline gives CDR1 KGHSH, CDR2 LQKENI. The CDR3 contains 14 residues. The CDR3 region has the DNA TGTGCCAGCCCACCCGGACAGACCACAGATACGCAGTACTTT. Translated: CASPPGQTTDTQYF.

This clonotype has just a few counts. The V and J genes are TRBV7-2 and TRBJ2-7; a possible D gene is TRBD1 (5 bases). V lost 2 bases and J lost 3, with 11 bases in between. The CDR3 length is 14 residues. Germline CDR1 and CDR2: SGHTA and FQGNSA. The CDR3 DNA is TGTGCCAGCAGCTTAAGGCGGCAGGGCTACGAGCAGTACTTC. Amino acids: CASSLRRQGYEQYF.

V usage is TRBV28 and J usage is TRBJ2-7; weak D call: TRBD2 (5 bases). The CDR3 contains 12 residues. Trimming cost V 6 bases and J 5 bases, with 11 bases left between them. Per germline, CDR1 MDHEN and CDR2 SYDVKM. The CDR3 loop reads CASSSPGNEQYF. The DNA for the CDR3 is TGTGCCAGCAGCTCACCGGGGAACGAGCAGTACTTC.

The CDR3 reads CASSLGIGVQETQYF. The CDR3 bases are TGTGCCAGCAGCTTAGGTATAGGCGTCCAAGAGACCCAGTACTTC. This chain joins TRBV7-9 and TRBJ2-5; D remains unclear. Trimming removed 1 base from V and 1 base from J, with 10 bases in between. CDR3 length: 15 residues. Germline V lookup: CDR1 SEHNR, CDR2 FQNEAQ (reference sequence).

V is TRBV20-1 and J is TRBJ1-2; D is ambiguous. Germline values: CDR1 DFQATT, CDR2 SNEGSKA (reference sequence). The CDR3 spans 14 residues. V was pared by 4 bases and J by 7 bases, with 19 bases between. Here the CDR3 reads CSAKEWYSIFGYTF. The CDR3 region has the DNA TGCAGTGCTAAAGAATGGTACAGTATCTTTGGCTACACCTTC.

There are a few counts of this clonotype. The CDR3, as DNA: TGTGCCACCAGCCTTGGACTAGCGGGAGACCAAGAGACCCAGTACTTC. It yields the protein CATSLGLAGDQETQYF. The chain links TRBV15 to TRBJ2-5; 13 nucleotides align to TRBD2. V lost 5 bases, J lost 0 bases, and 3 bases stayed unmatched. This CDR3 spans 16 amino acids. Germline V gene sequence: CDR1 LNHNV, CDR2 YYDKDF (reference sequence).

This clonotype was counted between two and nine times. The chain is built from TRBV10-3 and TRBJ2-7; 7 positions match TRBD1. This CDR3 has 12 amino acids. With V trimmed by 6 bases and J by 3 bases, 2 bases remained unmatched. Germline lookup yields CDR1 ENHRY and CDR2 SYGVKD. CDR3 DNA: TGTGCCATCAGACACAGGGGCTACGAGCAGTACTTC. Translated: CAIRHRGYEQYF.

V usage is TRBV6-5 and J usage is TRBJ1-1; no clear D. Trimming stripped 6 bases from V and 10 bases from J, with 21 bases between. Per germline, CDR1 MNHEY and CDR2 SVGAGI. The CDR3 totals 14 residues. CDR3 sequence: CASRELGMSHVAFF. Written as DNA, the CDR3 is TGTGCCAGCAGGGAGCTAGGCATGAGCCATGTAGCTTTCTTT.

The DNA of the CDR3 is TGTGCCAGCAGCGTACGGACGGCCTCCGGGGAGCTGTTTTTT. Translating it yields CASSVRTASGELFF. The genes are TRBV9 and TRBJ2-2; no reliable D call. The V end lost 1 base, the J end lost 6 bases, and 10 bases lay between the germline ends. There are 14 residues in the CDR3. Germline V lookup: CDR1 SGDLS, CDR2 YYNGEE.

The sample holds one count of this clonotype. The chain combines TRBV5-5 with TRBJ1-5; no reliable D call. Germline CDR1 reads SGHKS; CDR2 reads YYEKEE (reference sequence). The V end lost 4 bases, the J end lost 0 bases, and 8 bases lay between the germline ends. This CDR3 is 14 amino acids long. CDR3 region: CASSPVDSNQPQHF. The CDR3 nucleotides are TGTGCCAGCAGCCCGGTGGATAGCAATCAGCCCCAGCATTTT.

This clonotype was found many times. This chain connects TRBV12-3 or TRBV12-4 to TRBJ1-5; D may be TRBD1 (6 bases). CDR3 length equals 15 residues. The V end was cut by 3 bases, the J end by 5 bases, with 14 bases between. The CDR3 region has the DNA TGTGCCAGCAGTTTTGATTTACAGGGAGATCAGCCCCAGCATTTT. Residues: CASSFDLQGDQPQHF.

Comments on this clonotype: A read error may be the cause here, since a much bigger clone is one base away. The rearrangement uses TRBV5-4 and TRBJ1-1; the D is unclear. The CDR3 loop spans 15 amino acids. The germline V gene has CDR1 SGHNT and CDR2 YYREEE (reference sequence). V lost 4 bases and J lost 4, with 17 bases in between. DNA of the CDR3: TGTGCCAGCAGCCCCTCCACCCAACGGACCACTGAAGCTTTCTTT. Its protein is CASSPSTQRTTEAFF.

This clonotype was seen repeatedly, ten times or more. The rearrangement uses TRBV6-2 or TRBV6-3 and TRBJ2-3; 14 bases align to TRBD2. The germline gives CDR1 MNHEY, CDR2 SVGEGT. V lost 7 bases and J lost 6; bases outside the gene matches: 9. The CDR3 has 16 amino acids. CDR3 loop: CASTGGLAGVADTQYF. As DNA, the CDR3 is TGTGCCAGCACAGGGGGACTAGCGGGAGTAGCGGATACGCAGTATTTT.

The genes are TRBV2 and TRBJ2-3, with 8 bases lining up with TRBD2. Germline CDR1 reads SNHLY; CDR2 reads FYNNEI. Trimming removed 4 bases from V and 6 bases from J; junction bases left unmatched: 6. The CDR3 has 14 amino acids. The CDR3 nucleotides read TGTGCCAGCAGTGGACTTATAGCGGGGGATACGCAGTATTTT. Its translation: CASSGLIAGDTQYF.